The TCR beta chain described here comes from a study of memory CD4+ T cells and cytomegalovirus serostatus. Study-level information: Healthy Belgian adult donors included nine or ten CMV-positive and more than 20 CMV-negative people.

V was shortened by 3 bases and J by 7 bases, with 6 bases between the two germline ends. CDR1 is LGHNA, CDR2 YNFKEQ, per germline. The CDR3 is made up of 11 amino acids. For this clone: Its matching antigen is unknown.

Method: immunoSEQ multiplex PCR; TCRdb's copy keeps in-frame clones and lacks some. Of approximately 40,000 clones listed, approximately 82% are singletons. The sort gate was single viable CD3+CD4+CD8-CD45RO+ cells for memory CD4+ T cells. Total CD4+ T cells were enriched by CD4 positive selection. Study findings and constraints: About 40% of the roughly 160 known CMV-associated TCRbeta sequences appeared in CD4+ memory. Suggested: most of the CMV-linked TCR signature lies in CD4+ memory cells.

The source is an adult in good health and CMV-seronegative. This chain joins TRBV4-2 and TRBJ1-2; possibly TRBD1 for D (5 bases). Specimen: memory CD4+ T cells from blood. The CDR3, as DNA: TGTGCCAGCAGCCAGGGGGGTGGCTACACCTTC. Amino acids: CASSQGGGYTF.